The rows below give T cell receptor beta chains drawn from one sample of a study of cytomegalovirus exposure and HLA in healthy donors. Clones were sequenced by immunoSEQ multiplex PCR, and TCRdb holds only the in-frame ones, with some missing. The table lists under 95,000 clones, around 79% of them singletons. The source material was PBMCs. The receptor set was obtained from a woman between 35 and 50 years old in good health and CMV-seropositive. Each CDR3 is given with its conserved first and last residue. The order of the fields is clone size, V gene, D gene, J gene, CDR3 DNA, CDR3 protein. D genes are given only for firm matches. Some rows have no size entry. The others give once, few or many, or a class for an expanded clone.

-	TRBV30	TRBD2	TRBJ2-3	TGTGCCTGGAGTGTAAGCGGGGGGTTCACAGATACGCAGTATTTT	CAWSVSGGFTDTQYF
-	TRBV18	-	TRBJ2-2	TGTGCCAGCTCACCACCGGGGGAGGAAACCGGGGAGCTGTTTTTT	CASSPPGEETGELFF
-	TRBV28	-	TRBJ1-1	TGTGCCAGCGGACCGCCTGGGGCCCCACCTTCTGAAGCTTTCTTT	CASGPPGAPPSEAFF
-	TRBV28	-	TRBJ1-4	TGTGCCAGCAGTCGGGCGGGGGGGAGTGAAAAACTGTTTTTT	CASSRAGGSEKLFF
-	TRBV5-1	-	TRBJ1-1	TGCGCCAGCAGCTTGGTGTGGCAGAACACTGAAGCTTTCTTT	CASSLVWQNTEAFF
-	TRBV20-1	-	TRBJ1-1	TGCAGTGCTACAGGGGACACTGAAGCTTTCTTT	CSATGDTEAFF
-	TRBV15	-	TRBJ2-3	TGTGCCACCAGCCTTTCAGGACTAATCGGCACAGATACGCAGTATTTT	CATSLSGLIGTDTQYF
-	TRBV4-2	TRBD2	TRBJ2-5	TGTGCCAGCAGCCAAATAGCGGGAGGGGGGTGGGAGACCCAGTACTTC	CASSQIAGGGWETQYF
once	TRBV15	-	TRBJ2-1	TGTGCCACCAGCATTCTTACCCGGGGCAATGAGCAGTTCTTC	CATSILTRGNEQFF
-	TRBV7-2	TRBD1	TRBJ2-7	TGTGCCAGCAGCTTAGACAGGGGGACAGGGGACGAGCAGTACTTC	CASSLDRGTGDEQYF
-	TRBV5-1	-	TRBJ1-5	TGCGCCAGCAGCCCCTTTCTTTCCGGTCCCTCTAGCAATCAGCCCCAGCATTTT	CASSPFLSGPSSNQPQHF
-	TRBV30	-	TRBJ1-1	TGTGCCTGGAGTAGGCCGAACGGAGGAGCTTTCTTT	CAWSRPNGGAFF
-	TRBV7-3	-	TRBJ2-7	TGTGCCAGCAGCTTAAGCTCTAATGAGGGTTACGAGCAGTACTTC	CASSLSSNEGYEQYF
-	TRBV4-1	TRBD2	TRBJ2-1	TGCGCCAGCAGCCAAACCGGCGGGAGTCGGAATGAGCAGTTCTTC	CASSQTGGSRNEQFF
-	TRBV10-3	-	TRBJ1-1	TGTGCCATCAGTGAGTCTGCAGGGGCCAGTGAAGCTTTCTTT	CAISESAGASEAFF
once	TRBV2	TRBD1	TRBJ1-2	TGTGCCAGCAGTGAAGAGGGACAGGGGTCGGGCTACACCTTC	CASSEEGQGSGYTF
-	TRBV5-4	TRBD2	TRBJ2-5	TGTGCCAGCAGCTTGGCCGGGACTAGCGGAGTGGAGACCCAGTACTTC	CASSLAGTSGVETQYF
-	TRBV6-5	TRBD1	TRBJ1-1	TGTGCCAGCAGTTACTCGAGGACAGGGGGCAGGGTTGAAGCTTTCTTT	CASSYSRTGGRVEAFF
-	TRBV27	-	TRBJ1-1	TGTGCCAGCAGTGGAACCGGACTTCTAATAAGGGAAGCTTTCTTT	CASSGTGLLIREAFF
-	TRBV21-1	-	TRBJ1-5	TGTGCCAGCAGCAAAGTGGCTAGGGAGACTCAGCCCCAGCATTTT	CASSKVARETQPQHF
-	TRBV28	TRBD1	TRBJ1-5	TGTGCCAGCCATGGACAGGGGGCAGGGTCCGGCCAGCCCCAGCATTTT	CASHGQGAGSGQPQHF
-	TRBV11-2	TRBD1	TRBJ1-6	TGTGCCAGCAGCCCAGGTCGGACAGGGTCGATCGGTTCACCCCTCCACTTT	CASSPGRTGSIGSPLHF
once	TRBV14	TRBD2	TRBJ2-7	TGTGCCAGCAGCCAGGGCGATAATAGCGGGATATCCTACGAGCAGTACTTC	CASSQGDNSGISYEQYF
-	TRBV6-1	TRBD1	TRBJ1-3	TGTGCCAGCAGTGGATTGACAGGGGGTATCTCTGGAAACACCATATATTTT	CASSGLTGGISGNTIYF
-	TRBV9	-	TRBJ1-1	TGTGCCAGCAGCGCAGGGCCTGATAACACTGAAGCTTTCTTT	CASSAGPDNTEAFF
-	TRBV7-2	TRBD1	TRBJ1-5	TGTGCCAGCAGCCCAATGGACAGGGCGGGGTATAGCAATCAGCCCCAGCATTTT	CASSPMDRAGYSNQPQHF
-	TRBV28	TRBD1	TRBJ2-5	TGTGCCAGCAGTTTATATGGACAGGGAGATTACCAAGAGACCCAGTACTTC	CASSLYGQGDYQETQYF
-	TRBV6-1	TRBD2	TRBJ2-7	TGTGCCAGCAGGGAGGGAGGGATCTCCTACGAGCAGTACTTC	CASREGGISYEQYF
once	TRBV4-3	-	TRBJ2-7	TGCGCCAGCAGCCAGGGTTTCAGCAGGGGCTACGAGCAGTACTTC	CASSQGFSRGYEQYF
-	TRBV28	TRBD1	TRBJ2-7	TGTGCCAGCAGTTTAGTAGGGACAGGGTACGAGCAGTACTTC	CASSLVGTGYEQYF
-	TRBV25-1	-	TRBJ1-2	TGTGCCAGCGGGGTCTGGGGGTTGGAGGGTAGCTACACCTTC	CASGVWGLEGSYTF
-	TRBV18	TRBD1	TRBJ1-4	TGTGCCAGCTCACCTCTCTCCGGGACAGTTAATGAAAAACTGTTTTTT	CASSPLSGTVNEKLFF
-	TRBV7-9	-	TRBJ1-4	TGTGCCAGCAGCCCGTACGGTTCAACTAATGAAAAACTGTTTTTT	CASSPYGSTNEKLFF
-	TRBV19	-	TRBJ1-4	TGTGCCAGTAGTATGGTTGGCAGGGGTAAGGAAAAACTGTTTTTT	CASSMVGRGKEKLFF
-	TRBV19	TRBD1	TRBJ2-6	TGTGCCAGTAGTACCCAGGGGGCGGCCGGGGCCAACGTCCTGACTTTC	CASSTQGAAGANVLTF
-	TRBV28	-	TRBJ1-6	TGTGCCAGCAGTTTAGATTCGGGGACCCTCCACTTT	CASSLDSGTLHF
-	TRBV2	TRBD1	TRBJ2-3	TGTGCCAGCAGTGAAGCCGGGACAGGGAGAACAGATACGCAGTATTTT	CASSEAGTGRTDTQYF
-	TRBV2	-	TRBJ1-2	TGTGCCAGCAGCGTTAATTCCGGGATCCACTATGGCTACACCTTC	CASSVNSGIHYGYTF
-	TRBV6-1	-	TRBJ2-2	TGTGCCAGCAGTGACATTTCAGCGGGCCACACCGGGGAGCTGTTTTTT	CASSDISAGHTGELFF
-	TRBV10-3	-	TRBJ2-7	TGTGCCATCAGTGAGTCGAACGGGAACGAGCAGTACTTC	CAISESNGNEQYF
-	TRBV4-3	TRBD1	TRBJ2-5	TGCGCCAGCAGCCAATCGACAGGGGGGAGGGAGACCCAGTACTTC	CASSQSTGGRETQYF
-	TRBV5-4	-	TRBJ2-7	TGTGCCAGCAGCTTGGAAGGGGTGCAGTACTTC	CASSLEGVQYF
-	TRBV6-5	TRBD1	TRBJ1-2	TGTGCCAGCAGTTACGCAGGGGGCGGCTATGGCTACACCTTC	CASSYAGGGYGYTF
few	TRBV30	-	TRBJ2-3	TGTGCCTGGAGTGTCGAGGGAGATACGCAGTATTTT	CAWSVEGDTQYF
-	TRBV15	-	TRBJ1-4	TGTGCCACCAGCAGAGACAGGGCAACTAATGAAAAACTGTTTTTT	CATSRDRATNEKLFF
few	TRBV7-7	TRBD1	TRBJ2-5	TGTGCTAGCAGCCCCGGGGAGAGGGGGCCTTATTGGGAGACCCAGTACTTC	CASSPGERGPYWETQYF
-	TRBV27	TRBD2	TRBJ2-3	TGTGCCAGCAGTTTATTAACGGCTAGCGGAGCCTACACAGATACGCAGTATTTT	CASSLLTASGAYTDTQYF
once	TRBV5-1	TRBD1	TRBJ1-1	TGCGCCAGCAGGCGTACCCCGGGACAGGTATCCCCCGTATTTGGTCAATCTGAAGCTTTCTTT	CASRRTPGQVSPVFGQSEAFF
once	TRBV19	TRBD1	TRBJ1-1	TGTGCCAGTAGTATTTTCCCTAGGGGGCAAAGGGTGTACACTGAAGCTTTCTTT	CASSIFPRGQRVYTEAFF
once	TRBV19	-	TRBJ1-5	TGTGCCAGTAGCCGGTCCCAGCAGGGATCGAATCAGCCCCAGCATTTT	CASSRSQQGSNQPQHF
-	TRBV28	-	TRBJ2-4	TGTGCCAGCATTAGGGATGGGGGGAACATTCAGTACTTC	CASIRDGGNIQYF
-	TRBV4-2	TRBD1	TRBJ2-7	TGTGCCAGCAGCCAAGTACAAGGGGGCGCGATCTTTTACGAGCAGTACTTC	CASSQVQGGAIFYEQYF